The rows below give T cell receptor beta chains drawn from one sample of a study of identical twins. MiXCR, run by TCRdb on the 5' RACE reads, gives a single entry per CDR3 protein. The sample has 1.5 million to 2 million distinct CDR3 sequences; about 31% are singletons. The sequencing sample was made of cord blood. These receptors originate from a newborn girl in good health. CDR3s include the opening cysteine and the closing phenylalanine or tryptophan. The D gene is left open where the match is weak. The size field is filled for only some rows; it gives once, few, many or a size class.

CASSRGANTDTQYF	TGTGCCAGTAGCCGGGGGGCAAACACAGATACGCAGTATTTT	NA	TRBJ2-3	TRBV19	NA
CASIERLAEYNEQFF	TGTGCCAGCATCGAGCGGCTAGCGGAGTACAATGAGCAGTTCTTC	TRBD2	TRBJ2-1	TRBV6-1	NA
CSGEPGTGLYNEQFF	TGCAGCGGTGAACCCGGGACAGGGCTCTACAATGAGCAGTTCTTC	TRBD1	TRBJ2-1	TRBV29-1	many
CASSIARTQPQHF	TGTGCCAGCAGCATTGCTAGGACCCAGCCCCAGCATTTT	NA	TRBJ1-5	TRBV13	NA
CASSSGEAGEQYF	TGTGCCAGCAGTTCAGGTGAGGCGGGCGAGCAGTACTTC	NA	TRBJ2-7	TRBV12-3/TRBV12-4	few
CSALPGAGNQPQHF	TGCAGTGCTCTTCCAGGGGCGGGCAATCAGCCCCAGCATTTT	NA	TRBJ1-5	TRBV20-1	few
CASSPGQATEAFF	TGTGCCAGCAGCCCCGGACAGGCCACTGAAGCTTTCTTT	TRBD1	TRBJ1-1	TRBV12-3/TRBV12-4	NA
CSASHNRVGERYF	TGCAGTGCTAGCCACAACAGGGTAGGCGAGCGGTACTTC	NA	TRBJ2-7	TRBV20-1	NA
CSVEARGEAQYF	TGCAGCGTTGAAGCTAGGGGGGAGGCCCAGTACTTC	NA	TRBJ2-5	TRBV29-1	once
CASSQDPGIAQYF	TGTGCCAGCAGCCAAGACCCAGGGATAGCCCAGTACTTC	NA	TRBJ2-4	TRBV3-1	NA
CAISESGGLAGASSYNEQFF	TGTGCCATCAGTGAGTCAGGGGGACTAGCGGGGGCCAGCTCCTACAATGAGCAGTTCTTC	TRBD2	TRBJ2-1	TRBV10-3	NA
CASSLRGQITDTQYF	TGTGCCAGCAGCTTGCGGGGACAGATCACAGATACGCAGTATTTT	TRBD1	TRBJ2-3	TRBV5-5	few
CASSGGLAADQETQYF	TGTGCCAGTAGTGGCGGACTAGCGGCAGACCAAGAGACCCAGTACTTC	TRBD2	TRBJ2-5	TRBV19	NA
CASSRRDSKQFF	TGTGCCAGCAGTCGCCGGGACAGCAAGCAGTTCTTC	TRBD1	TRBJ2-1	TRBV12-3/TRBV12-4	few
CAINQPGTSRGNEQFF	TGTGCCATCAACCAACCCGGGACTAGTAGGGGGAATGAGCAGTTCTTC	TRBD2	TRBJ2-1	TRBV5-6	NA
CAISESTSGPNEQFF	TGTGCCATCAGTGAGTCCACTAGCGGGCCCAATGAGCAGTTCTTC	TRBD2	TRBJ2-1	TRBV10-3	NA
CASSKQGFGELFF	TGTGCCAGCAGTAAACAGGGGTTCGGGGAGCTGTTTTTT	TRBD1	TRBJ2-2	TRBV27	NA
CASSYPGLAGGPSTDTQYF	TGTGCCAGCAGTTACCCGGGACTAGCGGGGGGGCCCAGCACAGATACGCAGTATTTT	TRBD2	TRBJ2-3	TRBV6-5	NA
CSAQTRDRLNSPLHF	TGCAGTGCTCAAACCCGGGACAGACTTAATTCACCCCTCCACTTT	TRBD1	TRBJ1-6	TRBV20-1	once
CASSLAPGLEAYEQYF	TGTGCCAGCAGTTTGGCACCGGGACTCGAAGCCTACGAGCAGTACTTC	NA	TRBJ2-7	TRBV28	NA
CAEAETNEKLFF	TGTGCCGAGGCTGAAACTAATGAAAAACTGTTTTTT	NA	TRBJ1-4	TRBV6-6	NA
CASSYTEELFF	TGTGCCAGCAGCTACACCGAGGAGCTGTTTTTT	NA	TRBJ2-2	TRBV11-2	NA
CASRARQGRNTEAFF	TGTGCCAGCAGAGCCCGACAGGGTAGGAACACTGAAGCTTTCTTT	TRBD1	TRBJ1-1	TRBV28	few
CASSPGGGPMNTEAFF	TGTGCCAGCAGCCCTGGAGGGGGACCGATGAACACTGAAGCTTTCTTT	NA	TRBJ1-1	TRBV3-1	NA
CSVRDKNNSPLHF	TGCAGCGTCCGGGACAAAAATAATTCACCCCTCCACTTT	NA	TRBJ1-6	TRBV29-1	NA
CSAGLAVLYNEQFF	TGCAGTGCCGGCCTAGCGGTACTCTACAATGAGCAGTTCTTC	TRBD2	TRBJ2-1	TRBV20-1	NA
CASSYGAGNEQFF	TGTGCCAGCAGTTACGGAGCGGGAAATGAGCAGTTCTTC	TRBD2	TRBJ2-1	TRBV6-2/TRBV6-3	NA
CASSGRLALGTGELFF	TGTGCCAGCAGTGGTCGACTAGCTCTAGGCACCGGGGAGCTGTTTTTT	TRBD2	TRBJ2-2	TRBV2	NA
CSARGREGVRDTQYF	TGCAGTGCTAGGGGGCGGGAGGGGGTTCGGGATACGCAGTATTTT	TRBD2	TRBJ2-3	TRBV20-1	NA
CASSAVAGGYEQYF	TGTGCCAGCAGTGCTGTCGCAGGGGGCTACGAGCAGTACTTC	TRBD1	TRBJ2-7	TRBV6-6	NA
CASSWGQGNIQYF	TGTGCCAGCAGTTGGGGACAGGGAAACATTCAGTACTTC	TRBD1	TRBJ2-4	TRBV27	NA
CASSPTPPAPQETQYF	TGTGCCAGCAGCCCAACCCCGCCAGCGCCTCAAGAGACCCAGTACTTC	NA	TRBJ2-5	TRBV27	many
CASSIQTDAQYF	TGTGCCAGCAGCATCCAGACAGATGCGCAGTATTTT	NA	TRBJ2-3	TRBV9	NA
CASSPQARQETQYF	TGTGCCAGCAGCCCCCAAGCCCGTCAAGAGACCCAGTACTTC	NA	TRBJ2-5	TRBV11-2	NA
CSARPRRGPSYNEQFF	TGCAGTGCTAGACCCCGCCGGGGGCCATCCTACAATGAGCAGTTCTTC	NA	TRBJ2-1	TRBV20-1	NA
CSARDQGGDQITQYF	TGCAGTGCTAGAGATCAGGGCGGGGACCAAATTACGCAGTATTTT	NA	TRBJ2-3	TRBV20-1	NA
CSASRHPAYNEQFF	TGCAGTGCTAGTCGGCACCCGGCCTACAATGAGCAGTTCTTC	NA	TRBJ2-1	TRBV20-1	NA
CSELAGGREQYF	TGCAGTGAACTAGCGGGGGGGCGTGAGCAGTACTTC	TRBD2	TRBJ2-7	TRBV20-1	NA
CASSFQGEGSYEQYF	TGTGCCAGCAGTTTCCAGGGGGAGGGCTCCTACGAGCAGTACTTC	NA	TRBJ2-7	TRBV27	NA
CASTERRRPDTQYF	TGTGCCAGCACCGAACGGAGGCGTCCAGATACGCAGTATTTT	NA	TRBJ2-3	TRBV2	NA
CASSTRDRVNSPLHF	TGTGCCAGCAGTACGCGGGACAGGGTGAATTCACCCCTCCACTTT	TRBD1	TRBJ1-6	TRBV6-2/TRBV6-3	NA
CASRVPTGSAGYTF	TGTGCCAGCAGGGTACCGACAGGGTCGGCTGGCTACACCTTC	TRBD1	TRBJ1-2	TRBV2	NA
CASSGPSGRASEQYF	TGTGCCAGCAGCGGACCTAGCGGGAGGGCCAGCGAGCAGTACTTC	TRBD2	TRBJ2-7	TRBV3-1	NA
CATSDWRQGGNTGELFF	TGTGCCACCAGTGATTGGAGACAGGGAGGGAACACCGGGGAGCTGTTTTTT	NA	TRBJ2-2	TRBV24-1	NA
CASSDYGGLAYNEQFF	TGTGCCAGCAGCGATTATGGGGGACTAGCATACAATGAGCAGTTCTTC	TRBD2	TRBJ2-1	TRBV7-3	NA
CASSLNRVTYGHTF	TGTGCCAGCAGCTTGAACAGGGTAACCTATGGCCACACCTTC	NA	TRBJ1-2	TRBV5-6	once
CASSYRGGVLGSPPHF	TGTGCCAGCAGCTATAGGGGGGGAGTTCTCGGTTCACCCCCCCACTTT	NA	TRBJ1-6	TRBV12-3/TRBV12-4	few
CASSQDWASGGREQFF	TGTGCCAGCAGCCAAGATTGGGCTAGCGGGGGCAGGGAGCAGTTCTTC	TRBD2	TRBJ2-1	TRBV3-1	few
CASKQGPPYEQYF	TGTGCCAGCAAACAGGGGCCCCCCTACGAGCAGTACTTC	TRBD1	TRBJ2-7	TRBV6-5	few
CASNRDNTGELFF	TGTGCCAGCAACAGGGACAACACCGGGGAGCTGTTTTTT	NA	TRBJ2-2	TRBV12-3/TRBV12-4	NA
CSVDSWGTRQETQYF	TGCAGCGTTGATTCGTGGGGGACCCGGCAAGAGACCCAGTACTTC	NA	TRBJ2-5	TRBV29-1	few